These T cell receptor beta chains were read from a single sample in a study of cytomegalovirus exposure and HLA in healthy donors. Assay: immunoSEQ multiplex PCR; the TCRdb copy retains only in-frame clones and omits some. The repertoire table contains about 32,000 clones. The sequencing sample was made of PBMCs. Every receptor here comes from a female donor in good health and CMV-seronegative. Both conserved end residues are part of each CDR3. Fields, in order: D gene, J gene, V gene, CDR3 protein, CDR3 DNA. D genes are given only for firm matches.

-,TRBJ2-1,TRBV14,CASSLLRTVNEQFF,TGTGCCAGCAGCCTCTTACGTACAGTAAATGAGCAGTTCTTC
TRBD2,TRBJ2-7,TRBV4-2,CASSQDRGGGAYEQYF,TGTGCCAGCAGCCAAGATCGCGGCGGGGGGGCCTACGAGCAGTACTTC
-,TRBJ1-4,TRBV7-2,CASSLVPRATNEKLFF,TGTGCCAGCAGCTTAGTCCCCCGTGCAACTAATGAAAAACTGTTTTTT
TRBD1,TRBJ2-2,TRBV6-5,CASSYDRGNTGELFF,TGTGCCAGCAGTTACGACAGGGGAAACACCGGGGAGCTGTTTTTT
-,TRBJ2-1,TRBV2,CASSVDPLGSSYNEQFF,TGTGCCAGCAGTGTCGACCCTCTAGGAAGCTCCTACAATGAGCAGTTCTTC
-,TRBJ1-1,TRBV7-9,CVSSLPGFEEAFF,TGTGTCAGCAGCTTACCAGGGTTTGAGGAAGCTTTCTTT
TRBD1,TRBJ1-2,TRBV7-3,CASSPGQGGYGYTF,TGTGCCAGCAGCCCAGGACAGGGGGGCTATGGCTACACCTTC
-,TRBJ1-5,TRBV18,CASSVQPTNQPQHF,TGTGCCAGCTCAGTACAGCCTACGAATCAGCCCCAGCATTTT
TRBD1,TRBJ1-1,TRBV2,CASNRQGGAEAFF,TGTGCCAGCAATCGACAGGGAGGCGCTGAAGCTTTCTTT
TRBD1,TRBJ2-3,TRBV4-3,CASSQAQGTDTQYF,TGCGCCAGCAGCCAAGCACAGGGGACGGATACGCAGTATTTT
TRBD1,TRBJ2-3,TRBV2,CASSVKGQGVHGGGAIYTDTQYF,TGTGCCAGCAGTGTGAAGGGACAGGGGGTACATGGCGGGGGGGCCATTTACACAGATACGCAGTATTTT
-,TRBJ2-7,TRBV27,CASSLSKGGYEQYF,TGTGCCAGCAGTTTATCGAAGGGGGGGTACGAGCAGTACTTC
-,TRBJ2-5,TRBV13,CASSSPSLGGWTQYF,TGTGCCAGCAGTTCCCCTTCACTAGGAGGCTGGACCCAGTACTTC
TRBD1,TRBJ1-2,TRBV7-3,CASSQRPGQGSYGYTF,TGTGCCAGCAGCCAGAGACCGGGACAGGGGTCCTATGGCTACACCTTC
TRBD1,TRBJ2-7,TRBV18,CASSEGQAYYEQYF,TGTGCCAGCTCGGAGGGACAGGCTTACTACGAGCAGTACTTC
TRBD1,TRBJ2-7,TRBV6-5,CASSNKDRDRYEQYF,TGTGCCAGCAGTAACAAGGACAGGGATCGCTACGAGCAGTACTTC
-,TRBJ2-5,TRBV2,CASSERMRGQETQYF,TGTGCCAGCAGTGAAAGAATGCGGGGTCAAGAGACCCAGTACTTC
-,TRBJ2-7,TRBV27,CASSFRRGESYEQYF,TGTGCCAGCAGTTTCCGAAGGGGTGAATCCTACGAGCAGTACTTC
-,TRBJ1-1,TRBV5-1,CASKAGGFHTEAFF,TGCGCCAGCAAAGCCGGGGGTTTCCACACTGAAGCTTTCTTT
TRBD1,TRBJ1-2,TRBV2,CASSETRGFNYGYTF,TGTGCCAGCAGTGAAACCAGGGGGTTTAACTATGGCTACACCTTC
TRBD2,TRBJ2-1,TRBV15,CATSRDTSGGFNEQFF,TGTGCCACCAGCAGGGATACTAGCGGGGGGTTCAATGAGCAGTTCTTC
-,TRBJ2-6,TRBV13,CASSLGLRWGESGANVLTF,TGTGCCAGCAGCTTAGGTCTCCGGTGGGGGGAGTCTGGGGCCAACGTCCTGACTTTC
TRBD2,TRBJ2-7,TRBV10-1,CASIGTSGALSYEQYF,TGCGCCAGCATCGGTACTAGCGGGGCCCTCAGCTACGAGCAGTACTTC
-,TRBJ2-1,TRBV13,CASSLSVSAYNEQFF,TGTGCCAGCAGCCTGAGTGTGTCTGCCTACAATGAGCAGTTCTTC
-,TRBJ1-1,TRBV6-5,CASIVPGYTEAFF,TGTGCCAGCATCGTACCAGGGTACACTGAAGCTTTCTTT
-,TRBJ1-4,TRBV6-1,CASSGGGALFF,TGTGCCAGCAGCGGGGGGGGCGCACTGTTTTTT
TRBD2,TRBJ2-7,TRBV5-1,CASSVSGGAYEQYF,TGCGCCAGCAGCGTTAGCGGGGGAGCGTACGAGCAGTACTTC
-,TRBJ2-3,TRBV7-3,CASSSGHNTDTQYF,TGTGCCAGCAGCTCGGGACATAACACAGATACGCAGTATTTT
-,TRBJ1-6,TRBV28,CASSRHGYNSPLHF,TGTGCCAGCAGTCGGCACGGGTATAATTCACCCCTCCACTTT
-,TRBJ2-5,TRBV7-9,CASSLVAGEETQYF,TGTGCCAGCAGCTTAGTGGCAGGGGAAGAGACCCAGTACTTC
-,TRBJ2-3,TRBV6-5,CASSYSAARGTDTQYF,TGTGCCAGCAGTTACTCGGCCGCGAGGGGCACAGATACGCAGTATTTT
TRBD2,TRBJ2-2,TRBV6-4,CASSDSGGNTGELFF,TGTGCCAGCAGTGACAGCGGGGGGAACACCGGGGAGCTGTTTTTT
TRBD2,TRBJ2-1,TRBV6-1,CASGDGLAGGFEQFF,TGTGCCAGCGGCGATGGACTAGCGGGGGGTTTTGAGCAGTTCTTC
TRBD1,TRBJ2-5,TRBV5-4,CASSLGTGGWETQYF,TGTGCCAGCAGCTTGGGGACAGGGGGCTGGGAGACCCAGTACTTC
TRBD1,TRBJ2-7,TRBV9,CASSGTGDSYEQYF,TGTGCCAGCAGCGGCACAGGGGACTCCTACGAGCAGTACTTC
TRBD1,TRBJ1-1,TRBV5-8,CASSDRQGGEAFF,TGTGCCAGCAGCGACCGACAGGGGGGTGAAGCTTTCTTT
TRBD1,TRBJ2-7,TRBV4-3,CASSQSRTGSEQYF,TGCGCCAGCAGCCAATCTCGGACAGGGAGCGAGCAGTACTTC
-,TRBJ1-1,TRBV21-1,CATGLRRVGTEAFF,TGTGCCACAGGGCTTCGCAGAGTTGGTACTGAAGCTTTCTTT
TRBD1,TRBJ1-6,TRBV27,CASSLRTGYNSPLHF,TGTGCCAGCAGTCTTCGGACAGGGTATAATTCACCCCTCCACTTT
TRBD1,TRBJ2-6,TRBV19,CASSITTGSLSDVLTF,TGTGCCAGTAGTATAACGACAGGGTCCTTGTCCGACGTCCTGACTTTC
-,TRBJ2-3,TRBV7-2,CASSSLVTSTDTQYF,TGTGCCAGCAGCTCCTTAGTGACTAGCACAGATACGCAGTATTTT
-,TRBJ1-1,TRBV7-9,CASSLAFTGLNTEAFF,TGTGCCAGCAGCTTAGCATTCACAGGCTTGAACACTGAAGCTTTCTTT
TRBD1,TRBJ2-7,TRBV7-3,CASSTTGTGGGEQYF,TGTGCCAGCAGCACAACCGGGACAGGGGGCGGCGAGCAGTACTTC
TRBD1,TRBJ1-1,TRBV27,CASSYRGSTEAFF,TGTGCCAGCAGTTACAGGGGCAGCACTGAAGCTTTCTTT
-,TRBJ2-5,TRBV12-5,CASGLTVGGETQYF,TGTGCTAGTGGTTTGACGGTTGGGGGGGAGACCCAGTACTTC
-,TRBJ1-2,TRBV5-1,CASSLANREANYGYTF,TGCGCCAGCAGCTTGGCCAACAGGGAAGCTAACTATGGCTACACCTTC
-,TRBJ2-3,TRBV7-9,CASSSTRVPTDTQYF,TGTGCCAGCAGCTCCACCAGGGTCCCCACAGATACGCAGTATTTT
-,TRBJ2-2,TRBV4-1,CASSQFFGSAGELFF,TGCGCCAGCAGCCAGTTTTTTGGTTCGGCCGGGGAGCTGTTTTTT
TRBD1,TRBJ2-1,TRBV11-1,CASSHRQGSSYNEQFF,TGTGCCAGCAGCCACCGACAGGGGAGCTCCTACAATGAGCAGTTCTTC
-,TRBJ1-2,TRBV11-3,CASSGGGVYGYTF,TGTGCCAGCAGCGGCGGGGGGGTCTATGGCTACACCTTC
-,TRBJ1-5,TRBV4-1,CASSQVQASNQPQHF,TGCGCCAGCAGCCAAGTACAAGCGAGCAATCAGCCCCAGCATTTT
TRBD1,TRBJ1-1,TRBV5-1,CASSLGTGVSPEAFF,TGCGCCAGCAGCTTGGGGACAGGGGTAAGTCCTGAAGCTTTCTTT
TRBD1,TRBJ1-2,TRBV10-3,CAISESNGNRGGYGYTF,TGTGCCATCAGTGAGTCGAACGGTAACAGGGGAGGATATGGCTACACCTTC
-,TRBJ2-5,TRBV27,CASSLSARVTETQYF,TGTGCCAGCAGTTTATCGGCCAGGGTAACAGAGACCCAGTACTTC
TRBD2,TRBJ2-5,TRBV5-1,CASSLRGTSGLQETQYF,TGCGCCAGCAGCTTGCGCGGGACTAGCGGACTCCAAGAGACCCAGTACTTC